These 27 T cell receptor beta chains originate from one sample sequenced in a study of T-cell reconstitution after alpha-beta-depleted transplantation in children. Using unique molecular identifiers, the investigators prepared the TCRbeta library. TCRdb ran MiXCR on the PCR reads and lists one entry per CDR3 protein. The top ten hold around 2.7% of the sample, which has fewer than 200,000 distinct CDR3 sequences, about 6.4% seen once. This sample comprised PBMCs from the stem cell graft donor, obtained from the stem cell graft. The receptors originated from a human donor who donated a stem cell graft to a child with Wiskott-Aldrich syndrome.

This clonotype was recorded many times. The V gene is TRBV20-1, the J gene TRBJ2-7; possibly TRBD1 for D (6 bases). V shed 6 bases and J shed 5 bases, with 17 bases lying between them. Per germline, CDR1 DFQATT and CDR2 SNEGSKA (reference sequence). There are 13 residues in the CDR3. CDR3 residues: CSARGRDKDEQYF. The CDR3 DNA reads TGCAGTGCCAGGGGCCGGGATAAAGACGAGCAGTACTTC.

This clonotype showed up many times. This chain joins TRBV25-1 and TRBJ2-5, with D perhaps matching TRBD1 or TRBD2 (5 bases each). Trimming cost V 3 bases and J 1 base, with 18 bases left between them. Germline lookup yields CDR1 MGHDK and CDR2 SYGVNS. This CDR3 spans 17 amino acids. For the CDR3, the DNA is TGTGCCAGCAGTGATTACGGGACGAGATCGCCCCAAGAGACCCAGTACTTC. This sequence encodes CASSDYGTRSPQETQYF.

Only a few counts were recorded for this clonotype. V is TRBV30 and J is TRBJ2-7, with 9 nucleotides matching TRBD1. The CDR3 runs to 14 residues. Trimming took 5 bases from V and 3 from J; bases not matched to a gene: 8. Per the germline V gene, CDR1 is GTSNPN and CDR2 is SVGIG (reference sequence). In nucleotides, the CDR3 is TGTGCCTGGGTGGGACAGGGCCTTCGCTACGAGCAGTACTTC. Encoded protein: CAWVGQGLRYEQYF.

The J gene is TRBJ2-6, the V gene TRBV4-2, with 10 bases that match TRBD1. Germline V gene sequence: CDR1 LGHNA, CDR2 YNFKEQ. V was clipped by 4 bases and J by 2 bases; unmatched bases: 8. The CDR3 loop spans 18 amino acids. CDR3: CASSPGDRGHTGANVLTF. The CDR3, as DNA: TGTGCCAGCAGCCCAGGTGACAGGGGGCACACTGGGGCCAACGTCCTGACTTTC.

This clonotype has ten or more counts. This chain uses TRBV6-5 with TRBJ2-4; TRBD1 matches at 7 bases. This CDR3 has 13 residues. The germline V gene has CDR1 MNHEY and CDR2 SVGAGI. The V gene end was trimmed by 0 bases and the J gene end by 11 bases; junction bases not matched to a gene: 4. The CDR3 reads CASSYSTGTLQYF. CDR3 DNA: TGTGCCAGCAGTTACTCGACAGGGACCCTTCAGTACTTC.

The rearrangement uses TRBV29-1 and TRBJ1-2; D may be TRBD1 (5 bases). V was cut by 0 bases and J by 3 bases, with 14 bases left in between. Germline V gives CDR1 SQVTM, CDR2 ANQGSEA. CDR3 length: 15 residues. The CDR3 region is CSVEDGSGLHYGYTF. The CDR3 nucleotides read TGCAGCGTTGAAGATGGATCAGGGTTGCACTATGGCTACACCTTC.

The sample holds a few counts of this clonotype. The CDR3 bases are TGTGCCATCAGTGACAGGGACGGGACCCAGTACTTC. It encodes CAISDRDGTQYF. The chain combines TRBV10-3 with TRBJ2-5; either TRBD1 or TRBD2 may supply D (5 bases each). V lost 3 bases and J 7 bases, leaving 9 bases between the germline ends. From germline, CDR1 is ENHRY and CDR2 SYGVKD. The CDR3 loop spans 12 amino acids.

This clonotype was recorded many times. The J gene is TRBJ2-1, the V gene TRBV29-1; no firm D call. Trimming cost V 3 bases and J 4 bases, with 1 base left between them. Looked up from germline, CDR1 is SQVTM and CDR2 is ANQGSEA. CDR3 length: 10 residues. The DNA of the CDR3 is TGCAGCGTTGAGTACAATGAGCAGTTCTTC. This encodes CSVEYNEQFF.

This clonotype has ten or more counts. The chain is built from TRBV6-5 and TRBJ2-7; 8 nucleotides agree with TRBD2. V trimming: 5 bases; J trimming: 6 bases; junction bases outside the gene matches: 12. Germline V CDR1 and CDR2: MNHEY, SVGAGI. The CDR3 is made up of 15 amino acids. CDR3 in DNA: TGTGCCAGCAGTCTCTTAGCGGGACCCCTCGGCGAGCAGTACTTC. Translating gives CASSLLAGPLGEQYF.

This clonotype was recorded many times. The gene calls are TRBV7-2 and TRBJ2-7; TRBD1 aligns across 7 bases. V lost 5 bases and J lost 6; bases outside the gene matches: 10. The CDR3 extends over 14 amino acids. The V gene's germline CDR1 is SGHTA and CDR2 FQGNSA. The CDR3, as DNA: TGTGCCAGCAGCCGACAGGGCCCGATTATCGAGCAGTACTTC. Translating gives CASSRQGPIIEQYF.

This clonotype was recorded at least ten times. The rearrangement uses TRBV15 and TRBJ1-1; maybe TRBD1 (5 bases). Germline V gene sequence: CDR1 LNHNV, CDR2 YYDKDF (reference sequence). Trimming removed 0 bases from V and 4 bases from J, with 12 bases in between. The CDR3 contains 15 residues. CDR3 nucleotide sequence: TGTGCCACCAGCAGAGATGTTGGAAGGGGCACTGAAGCTTTCTTT. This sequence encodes CATSRDVGRGTEAFF.

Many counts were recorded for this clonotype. The CDR3: CSARPGGAGNSPLHF. The CDR3 DNA follows: TGCAGTGCTAGACCGGGAGGGGCTGGTAATTCACCCCTCCACTTT. This chain joins TRBV20-1 and TRBJ1-6, with TRBD1 as a possible D gene (5 bases). V lost 2 bases, J lost 6 bases, and 14 bases lay in between. The germline V gene encodes CDR1 DFQATT and CDR2 SNEGSKA (reference sequence). The CDR3 consists of 15 residues.

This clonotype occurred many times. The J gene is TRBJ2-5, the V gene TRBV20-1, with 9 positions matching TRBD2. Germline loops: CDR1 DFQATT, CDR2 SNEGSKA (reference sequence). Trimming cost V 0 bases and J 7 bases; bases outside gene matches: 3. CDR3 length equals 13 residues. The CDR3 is CSARDRRGGTQYF. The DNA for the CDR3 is TGCAGTGCTAGAGATCGGCGGGGGGGGACCCAGTACTTC.

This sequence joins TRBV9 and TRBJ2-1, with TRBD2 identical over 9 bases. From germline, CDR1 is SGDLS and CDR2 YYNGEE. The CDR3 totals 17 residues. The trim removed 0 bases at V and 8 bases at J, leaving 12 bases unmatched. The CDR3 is CASSVGASGVPFYEQFF. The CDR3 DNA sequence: TGTGCCAGCAGCGTAGGGGCTAGCGGGGTTCCATTCTATGAGCAGTTCTTC.

Written as DNA, the CDR3 is TGTGCCAGCAGCGGGGGGCTGCGAGCGACCTACAATGAGCAGTTCTTC. The encoded protein is CASSGGLRATYNEQFF. The chain carries TRBV9 and TRBJ2-1; D may be TRBD1 (6 bases). Germline lookup yields CDR1 SGDLS and CDR2 YYNGEE. The CDR3 runs to 16 residues. Between the trimmed V and J ends, which lost 3 bases and 2 bases, there was a span of 15 bases.

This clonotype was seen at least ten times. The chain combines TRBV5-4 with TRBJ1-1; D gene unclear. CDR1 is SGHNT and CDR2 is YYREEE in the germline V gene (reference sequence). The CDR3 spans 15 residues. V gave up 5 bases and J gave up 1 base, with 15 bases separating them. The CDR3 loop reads CASSFGGLPNTEAFF. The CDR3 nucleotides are TGTGCCAGCAGTTTTGGTGGACTCCCGAACACTGAAGCTTTCTTT.

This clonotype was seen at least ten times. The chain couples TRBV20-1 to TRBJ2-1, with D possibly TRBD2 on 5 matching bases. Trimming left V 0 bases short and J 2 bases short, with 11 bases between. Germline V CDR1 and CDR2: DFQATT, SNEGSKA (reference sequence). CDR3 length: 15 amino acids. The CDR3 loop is CSARDLRGPYNEQFF. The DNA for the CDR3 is TGCAGTGCTAGAGATTTGCGCGGGCCCTACAATGAGCAGTTCTTC.

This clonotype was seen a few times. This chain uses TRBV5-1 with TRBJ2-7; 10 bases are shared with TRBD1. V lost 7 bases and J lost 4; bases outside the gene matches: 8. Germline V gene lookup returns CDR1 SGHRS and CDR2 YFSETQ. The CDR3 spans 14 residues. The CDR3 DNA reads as TGCGCCAGCCGAACCGGGACAGGGGAATACGAGCAGTACTTC. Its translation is CASRTGTGEYEQYF.

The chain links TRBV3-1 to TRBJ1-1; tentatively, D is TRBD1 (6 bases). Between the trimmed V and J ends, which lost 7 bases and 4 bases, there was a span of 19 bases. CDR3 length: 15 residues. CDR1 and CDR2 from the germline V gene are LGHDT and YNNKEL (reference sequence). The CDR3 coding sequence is TGTGCCAGCACGACGTCAGGGGTGGGTCGCACTGAAGCTTTCTTT. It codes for CASTTSGVGRTEAFF.

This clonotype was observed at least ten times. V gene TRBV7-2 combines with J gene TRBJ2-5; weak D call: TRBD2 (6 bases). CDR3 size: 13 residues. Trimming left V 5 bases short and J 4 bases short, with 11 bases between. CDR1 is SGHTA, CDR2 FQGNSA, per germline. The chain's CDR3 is CASSLRRGETQYF. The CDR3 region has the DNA TGTGCCAGCAGCCTCCGGAGGGGAGAGACCCAGTACTTC. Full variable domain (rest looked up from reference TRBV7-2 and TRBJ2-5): GAGVSQSPSNKVTEKGKDVELRCDPISGHTALYWYRQSLGQGLEFLIYFQGNSAPDKSGLPSDRFSAERTGGSVSTLTIQRTQQEDSAVYLCASSLRRGETQYFGPGTRLLVL.

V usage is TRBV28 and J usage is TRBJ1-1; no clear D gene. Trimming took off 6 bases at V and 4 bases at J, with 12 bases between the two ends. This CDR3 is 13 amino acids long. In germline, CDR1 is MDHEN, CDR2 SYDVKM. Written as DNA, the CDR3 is TGTGCCAGCAGAGATTCGACGGGCACTGAAGCTTTCTTT. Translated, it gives CASRDSTGTEAFF.

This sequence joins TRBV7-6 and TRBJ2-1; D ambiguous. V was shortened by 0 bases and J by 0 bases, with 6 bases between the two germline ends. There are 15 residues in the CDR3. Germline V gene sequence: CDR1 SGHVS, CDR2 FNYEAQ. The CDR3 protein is CASSLAHSSYNEQFF. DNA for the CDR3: TGTGCCAGCAGCTTAGCACATAGCTCCTACAATGAGCAGTTCTTC.

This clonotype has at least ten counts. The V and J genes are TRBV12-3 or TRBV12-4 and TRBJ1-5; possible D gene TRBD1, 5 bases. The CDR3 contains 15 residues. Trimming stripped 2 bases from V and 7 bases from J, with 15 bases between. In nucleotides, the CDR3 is TGTGCCAGCAGTTTATTGGGAGGGAGGGGCCAGCCCCAGCATTTT. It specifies CASSLLGGRGQPQHF.

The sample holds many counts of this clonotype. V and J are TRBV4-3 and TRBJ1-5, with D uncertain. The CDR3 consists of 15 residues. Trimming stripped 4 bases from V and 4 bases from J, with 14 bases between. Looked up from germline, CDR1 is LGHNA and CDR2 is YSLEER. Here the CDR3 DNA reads TGCGCCAGCAGCCCTAATAATGGGGTGAATCAGCCCCAGCATTTT. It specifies CASSPNNGVNQPQHF.

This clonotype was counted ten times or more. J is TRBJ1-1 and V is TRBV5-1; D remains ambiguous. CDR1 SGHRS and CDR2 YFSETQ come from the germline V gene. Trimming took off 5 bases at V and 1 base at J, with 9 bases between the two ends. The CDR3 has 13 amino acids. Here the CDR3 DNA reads TGCGCCAGCAGAACAGAGACGAACACTGAAGCTTTCTTT. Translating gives CASRTETNTEAFF.

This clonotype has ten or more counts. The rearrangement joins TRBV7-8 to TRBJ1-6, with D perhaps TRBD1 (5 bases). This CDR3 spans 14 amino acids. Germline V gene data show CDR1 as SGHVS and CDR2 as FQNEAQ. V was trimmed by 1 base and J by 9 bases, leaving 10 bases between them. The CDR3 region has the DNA TGTGCCAGCAGCTTAGTACAGGATGGTTCACCCCTCCACTTT. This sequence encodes CASSLVQDGSPLHF.

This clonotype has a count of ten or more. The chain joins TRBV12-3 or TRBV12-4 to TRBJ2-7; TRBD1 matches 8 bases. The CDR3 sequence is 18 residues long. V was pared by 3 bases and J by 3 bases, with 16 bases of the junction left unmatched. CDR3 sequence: CASSLWGRGLRGHYEQYF. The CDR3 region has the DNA TGTGCCAGCAGTTTGTGGGGCAGGGGGCTACGGGGACACTACGAGCAGTACTTC.